This TCR beta chain stems from a study of blood T cell repertoires in COVID-19. About the study: Whether acute or convalescent, the COVID-19 samples came from the United States, Italy and Spain. From T cells, B-cell-depleted T cells, or PBMCs came the material, which was cDNA or gDNA.

Per the original data handling: Amplification of reference gene primers provided the estimated nucleated cell counts. The repertoire was sequenced with immunoSEQ multiplex PCR; TCRdb's copy has only in-frame clones and lacks some. Clone size and V and J calls were adopted from that table, with D and trimming inferred from the DNA. The repertoire includes around 300,000 clones, 80% to 90% of them detected once, and 3% sits in the top ten. The receptor comes from a woman under 40 with active or convalescent COVID-19. The specimen sequenced was peripheral blood.

The CDR3 sequence is CASSVARGGLSDTQYF. For the CDR3, the DNA is TGTGCCAGCAGCGTAGCTCGGGGGGGGCTATCAGATACGCAGTATTTT. The chain has TRBV9 and TRBJ2-3; 8 positions match TRBD2. From germline, CDR1 is SGDLS and CDR2 YYNGEE. With 0 bases clipped from V and 4 bases from J, the junction kept 7 bases outside the gene matches. The CDR3 sequence is 16 residues long. Variable domain in full (rest from reference TRBV9 and TRBJ2-3): DSGVTQTPKHLITATGQRVTLRCSPRSGDLSVYWYQQSLDQGLQFLIQYYNGEERAKGNILERFSAQQFPDLHSELNLSSLELGDSALYFCASSVARGGLSDTQYFGPGTRLTVL.